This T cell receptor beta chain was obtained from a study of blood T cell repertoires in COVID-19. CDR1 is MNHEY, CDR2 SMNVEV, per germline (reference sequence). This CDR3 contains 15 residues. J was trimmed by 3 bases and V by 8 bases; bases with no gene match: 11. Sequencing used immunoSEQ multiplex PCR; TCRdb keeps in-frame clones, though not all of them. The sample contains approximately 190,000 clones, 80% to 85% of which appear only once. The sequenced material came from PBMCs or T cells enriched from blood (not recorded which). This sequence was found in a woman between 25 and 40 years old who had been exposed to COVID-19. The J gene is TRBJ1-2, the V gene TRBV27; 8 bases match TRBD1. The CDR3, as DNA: TGTGCCAGCTCGCTTGGGGCAGGGGGCTACTATGGCTACACCTTC. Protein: CASSLGAGGYYGYTF.